A selection of T cell receptor beta chains follows, all from one sample in a study of cytomegalovirus exposure and HLA in healthy donors. The table came from immunoSEQ multiplex PCR; TCRdb's copy has only in-frame clones and leaves some out. The sample has tens of thousands of clones, approximately 70% seen once. The sequenced sample consisted of PBMCs. The origin of the receptors is a male donor in good health and CMV-seropositive. The CDR3 runs from the conserved cysteine through the conserved F or W. A D gene is named only where the DNA matches it firmly. Part of the rows lack a size; the others show once, few, many or a class for expanded clones.

clone size: .; CDR3 length: 15; V gene: TRBV9; D gene: TRBD1; J gene: TRBJ2-1; CDR3 DNA: TGTGCCAGCAGCTTTCCGGGACAGGGGGCTGTTGAGCAGTTCTTC; CDR3 protein: CASSFPGQGAVEQFF
clone size: few; CDR3 length: 13; V gene: TRBV30; D gene: TRBD1; J gene: TRBJ1-2; CDR3 DNA: TGTGCCTGGACCACAGGGGGGGAAAAAGGCTACACCTTC; CDR3 protein: CAWTTGGEKGYTF
clone size: .; CDR3 length: 16; V gene: TRBV21-1; D gene: .; J gene: TRBJ2-3; CDR3 DNA: TGTGCCAGCAGCACCCCGGGACTAGCAGGAACAGATACGCAGTATTTT; CDR3 protein: CASSTPGLAGTDTQYF
clone size: .; CDR3 length: 15; V gene: TRBV5-6; D gene: .; J gene: TRBJ2-4; CDR3 DNA: TGTGCCAGCAGCTTGATTGGGGGCGCCAAAAACATTCAGTACTTC; CDR3 protein: CASSLIGGAKNIQYF
clone size: .; CDR3 length: 15; V gene: TRBV7-3; D gene: .; J gene: TRBJ2-5; CDR3 DNA: TGTGCCAGCAGCTTATATCTACAGGGACAAGAGACCCAGTACTTC; CDR3 protein: CASSLYLQGQETQYF
clone size: .; CDR3 length: 14; V gene: TRBV19; D gene: TRBD1; J gene: TRBJ2-3; CDR3 DNA: TGTGCCAGTAGTAGGGACAGGGGGACAGATACGCAGTATTTT; CDR3 protein: CASSRDRGTDTQYF
clone size: few; CDR3 length: 17; V gene: TRBV5-1; D gene: TRBD2; J gene: TRBJ2-1; CDR3 DNA: TGCGCCAGCAGCTTGGCTAAGACTAGCGGGAGCCTCAATGAGCAGTTCTTC; CDR3 protein: CASSLAKTSGSLNEQFF
clone size: .; CDR3 length: 15; V gene: TRBV6-5; D gene: TRBD2; J gene: TRBJ2-7; CDR3 DNA: TGTGCCAGCAGTTACTCGGCGGGAGGTTCCTACGAGCAGTACTTC; CDR3 protein: CASSYSAGGSYEQYF
clone size: few; CDR3 length: 14; V gene: TRBV5-6; D gene: .; J gene: TRBJ2-6; CDR3 DNA: TGTGCCAGCAGCTTCGGGACAGGGGCCAACGTCCTGACTTTC; CDR3 protein: CASSFGTGANVLTF
clone size: .; CDR3 length: 19; V gene: TRBV5-1; D gene: .; J gene: TRBJ2-7; CDR3 DNA: TGCGCCAGCAGCTTGGTTCGGGGGGCGCGATCCGCATACCCTTACGAGCAGTACTTC; CDR3 protein: CASSLVRGARSAYPYEQYF
clone size: once; CDR3 length: 16; V gene: TRBV7-2; D gene: .; J gene: TRBJ2-1; CDR3 DNA: TGTGCCAGCAGCCTCATGGGGCAGGGGTCCTACAATGAGCAGTTCTTC; CDR3 protein: CASSLMGQGSYNEQFF
clone size: .; CDR3 length: 14; V gene: TRBV6-1; D gene: .; J gene: TRBJ1-5; CDR3 DNA: TGTGCCAGCAGCGCCCCAGGGGAGAATCAGCCCCAGCATTTT; CDR3 protein: CASSAPGENQPQHF
clone size: .; CDR3 length: 14; V gene: TRBV2; D gene: TRBD1; J gene: TRBJ1-2; CDR3 DNA: TGTGCCAGCAGTGAAGGGAAGGGACAGGGACGCTACACTTTC; CDR3 protein: CASSEGKGQGRYTF
clone size: .; CDR3 length: 12; V gene: TRBV4-1; D gene: .; J gene: TRBJ2-7; CDR3 DNA: TGTGCCAGCAGCTTGAGCTCCTACGAGCAGTACTTC; CDR3 protein: CASSLSSYEQYF
clone size: .; CDR3 length: 19; V gene: TRBV5-1; D gene: TRBD2; J gene: TRBJ2-2; CDR3 DNA: TGCGCCAGCAGCCCCGTAGGCCTAGCGGGCGGACTGGACACCGGGGAGCTGTTTTTT; CDR3 protein: CASSPVGLAGGLDTGELFF
clone size: .; CDR3 length: 15; V gene: TRBV2; D gene: .; J gene: TRBJ1-1; CDR3 DNA: TGTGCCAGCAGTGAGCTGGCAGGTGGGTACACTGAAGCTTTCTTT; CDR3 protein: CASSELAGGYTEAFF
clone size: .; CDR3 length: 13; V gene: TRBV30; D gene: .; J gene: TRBJ1-5; CDR3 DNA: TGTGCCTGGAGTCGGGACAACAATCAGCCCCAGCATTTT; CDR3 protein: CAWSRDNNQPQHF
clone size: few; CDR3 length: 14; V gene: TRBV6-5; D gene: .; J gene: TRBJ1-5; CDR3 DNA: TGTGCCAGCAGACAGAGCTATAGCAATCAGCCCCAGCATTTT; CDR3 protein: CASRQSYSNQPQHF
clone size: .; CDR3 length: 13; V gene: TRBV9; D gene: .; J gene: TRBJ1-2; CDR3 DNA: TGTGCCAGCAGCGTAGGACAGAACTATGGCTACACCTTC; CDR3 protein: CASSVGQNYGYTF
clone size: .; CDR3 length: 11; V gene: TRBV6-6; D gene: .; J gene: TRBJ2-1; CDR3 DNA: TGTGCCAGCAGACTTAACAATGAGCAGTTCTTC; CDR3 protein: CASRLNNEQFF
clone size: .; CDR3 length: 15; V gene: TRBV9; D gene: TRBD2; J gene: TRBJ2-5; CDR3 DNA: TGTGCCAGCAGCGTAGACCTAGCGGGGGCTGGGACCCAGTACTTC; CDR3 protein: CASSVDLAGAGTQYF
clone size: .; CDR3 length: 15; V gene: TRBV5-1; D gene: TRBD2; J gene: TRBJ2-5; CDR3 DNA: TGCGCCAGCGCTAAAGCGGGAGGGGGGCAAGAGACCCAGTACTTC; CDR3 protein: CASAKAGGGQETQYF
clone size: .; CDR3 length: 14; V gene: TRBV25-1; D gene: .; J gene: TRBJ2-2; CDR3 DNA: TGTGCCAGCAGGAGCAGGGTCGTCACCGGGGAGCTGTTTTTT; CDR3 protein: CASRSRVVTGELFF
clone size: few; CDR3 length: 14; V gene: TRBV6-5; D gene: TRBD1; J gene: TRBJ1-4; CDR3 DNA: TGTGCCAGCAGTTACTCAGGGGGCGGCGAAAAACTGTTTTTT; CDR3 protein: CASSYSGGGEKLFF